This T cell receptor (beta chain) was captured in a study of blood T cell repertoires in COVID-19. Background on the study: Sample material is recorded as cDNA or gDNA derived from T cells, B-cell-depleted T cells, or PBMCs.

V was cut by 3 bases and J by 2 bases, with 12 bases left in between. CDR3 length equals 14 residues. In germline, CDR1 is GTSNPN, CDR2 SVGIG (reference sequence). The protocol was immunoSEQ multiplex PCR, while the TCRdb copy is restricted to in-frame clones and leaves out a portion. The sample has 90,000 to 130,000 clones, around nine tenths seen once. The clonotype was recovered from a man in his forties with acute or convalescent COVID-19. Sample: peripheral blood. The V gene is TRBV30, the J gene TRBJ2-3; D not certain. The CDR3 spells CAWSMGHLTDTQYF. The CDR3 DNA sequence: TGTGCCTGGAGCATGGGCCATCTCACAGATACGCAGTATTTT.